This TCR beta chain was found in a study of cytomegalovirus exposure and HLA in healthy donors. Study-level findings and limits: In a later analysis, common viral pathogens appeared linked to several of the most significant clusters. Associated with cytomegalovirus, according to the listing, were 150 to 200 TCR beta chains. Accurate HLA-A and HLA-B prediction from TCR beta sequences was reported for most subjects. Under in vitro conditions, a few CMV-associated chains were confirmed as specific for CMV antigens.

This clone was found a few times. The antigen is unknown. The CDR3 totals 15 residues. Germline trimming cut 5 bases from V and 2 bases from J; bases unmatched to any gene: 6. The germline CDR1 and CDR2 sequences are SGHTA and FQGNSA. PCR amplification relied on 60 Vbeta primers (plus 13 Jbeta primers). Clones were read by immunoSEQ multiplex PCR, and TCRdb kept only the in-frame ones, dropping some. The repertoire holds 150,000 to 200,000 clones, with 55% to 80% as singletons. The origin of this receptor is a woman between 18 and 30 years old in good health and CMV-seropositive. The specimen sequenced was PBMCs. The chain is built from TRBV7-2 and TRBJ2-7, with TRBD2 matching over 10 bases. CDR3 nucleotide sequence: TGTGCCAGCAGCCCGGTAGCGGGAGGCCCCTACGAGCAGTACTTC. It encodes CASSPVAGGPYEQYF.